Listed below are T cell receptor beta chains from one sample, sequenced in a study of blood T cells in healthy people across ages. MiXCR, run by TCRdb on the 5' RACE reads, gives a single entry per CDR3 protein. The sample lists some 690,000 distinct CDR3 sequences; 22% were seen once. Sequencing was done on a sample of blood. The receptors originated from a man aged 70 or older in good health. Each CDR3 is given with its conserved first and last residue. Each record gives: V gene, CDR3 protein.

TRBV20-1 CSADAQGLPQHF
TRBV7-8 CASSPGTSGIYEQFF
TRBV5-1 CASTRLADTGELFF
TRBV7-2 CASSFGWTSGSTDTQYF
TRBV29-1 CSVGLLVSTDTQYF
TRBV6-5 CASRPPWAGNYGYTF
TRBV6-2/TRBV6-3 CASSYFGSSETQYF
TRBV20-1 CSARDPGARTGELFF
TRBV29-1 CSVAKNEGEKLFF
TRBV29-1 CSAGQRLGEQYF
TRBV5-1 CASSERSRTEAFF
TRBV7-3 CASSLGTSGSPTDTQYF
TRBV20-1 CSARSTGTVNTEAFF
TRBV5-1 CASREQGASYGYTF
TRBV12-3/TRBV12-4 CASSPSDRGNTIYF
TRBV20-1 CSAREGGRGNQPQHF